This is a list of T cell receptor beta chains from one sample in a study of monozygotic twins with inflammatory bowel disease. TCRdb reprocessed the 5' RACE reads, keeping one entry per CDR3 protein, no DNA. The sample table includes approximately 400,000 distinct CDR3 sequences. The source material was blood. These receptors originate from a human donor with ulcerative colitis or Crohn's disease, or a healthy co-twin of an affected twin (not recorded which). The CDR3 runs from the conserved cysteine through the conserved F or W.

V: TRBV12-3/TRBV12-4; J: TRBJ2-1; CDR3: CASSLGLALNYNEQFF
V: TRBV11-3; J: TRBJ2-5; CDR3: CASTILMGEAETQYF
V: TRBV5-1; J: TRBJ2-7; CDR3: CASSLGGDRHNSYEQYF
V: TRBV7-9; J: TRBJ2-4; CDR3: CASSFGQGMHIQYF
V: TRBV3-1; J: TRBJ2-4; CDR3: CASRAGGAAKNMQYF
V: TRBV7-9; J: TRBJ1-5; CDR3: CASSLGGGGGQPQHF
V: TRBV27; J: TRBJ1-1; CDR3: CASSLSGLNTEAFF
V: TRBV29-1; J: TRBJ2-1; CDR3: CSGQRSGTYNEQFF
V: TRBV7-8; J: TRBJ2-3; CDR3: CASSWDGGPSTDTQYF
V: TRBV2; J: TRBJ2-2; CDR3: CASSDSSSNTGELFF
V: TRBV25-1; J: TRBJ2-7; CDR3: CASSHNYEQYF
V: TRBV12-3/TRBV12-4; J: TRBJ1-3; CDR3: CASSLLVGSRSGNTIYF
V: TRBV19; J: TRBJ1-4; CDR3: CASMPGLNEKLFF
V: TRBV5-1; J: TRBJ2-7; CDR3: CASSLDSGGAYEPYF
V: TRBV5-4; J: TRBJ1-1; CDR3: CASSPRPGTGRNTEAFF
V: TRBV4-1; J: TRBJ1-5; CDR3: CASSAGQTSNQPQHF
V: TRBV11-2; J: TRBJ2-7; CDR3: CASSPEDSYEQYF
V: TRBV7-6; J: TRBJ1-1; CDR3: CASSLRGTNTEAFF
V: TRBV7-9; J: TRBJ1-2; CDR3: CASSQLRTDGGDGYTF
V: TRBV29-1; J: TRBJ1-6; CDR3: CSASDSYNSPLHF
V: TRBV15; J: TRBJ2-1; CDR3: CLVENRESYNEQFF
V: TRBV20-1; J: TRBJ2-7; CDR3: CSASTEEETGKRYEQYF
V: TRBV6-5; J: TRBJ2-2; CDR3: CASSYWGSDTGELFF
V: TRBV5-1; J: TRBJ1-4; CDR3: CASSLGAGQSNEKLFF
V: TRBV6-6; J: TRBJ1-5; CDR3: CASSSDRVFQPQHF
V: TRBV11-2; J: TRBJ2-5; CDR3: CASSLNGVQGVLMETQYF
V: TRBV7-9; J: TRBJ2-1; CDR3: CASSLRLGGALDEQFF
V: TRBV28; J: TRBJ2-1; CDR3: CASSLRRGQFF
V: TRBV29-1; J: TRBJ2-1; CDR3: CSSGTAYNEQFF
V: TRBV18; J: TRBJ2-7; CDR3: CASSRETGSYEQYF
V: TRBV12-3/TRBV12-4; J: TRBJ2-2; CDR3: CASSLVETGELFF
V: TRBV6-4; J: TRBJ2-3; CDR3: CASSDSGTGGADTQYF
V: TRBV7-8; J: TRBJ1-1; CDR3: CASSRLGTGRTEAFF
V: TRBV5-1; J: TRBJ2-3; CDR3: CASSHDGDTDTQYF
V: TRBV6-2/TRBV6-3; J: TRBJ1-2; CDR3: CASSSSRARAPPSNYGYTF
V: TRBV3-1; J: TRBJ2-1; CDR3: CAIKRGFDNEQFF
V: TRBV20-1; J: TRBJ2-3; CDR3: CSAKLAGGPSFSDAQYF
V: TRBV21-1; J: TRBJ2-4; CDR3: CASSKGAIAKNIQYF
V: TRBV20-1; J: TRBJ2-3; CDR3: CSATFPTVGGTDTQYF
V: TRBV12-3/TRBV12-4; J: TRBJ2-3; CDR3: CASSSRGGARTDTQYF
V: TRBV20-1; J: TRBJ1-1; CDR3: CSARVTGERYTEAFF
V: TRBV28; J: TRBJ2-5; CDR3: CATSPAGGRQETQYF
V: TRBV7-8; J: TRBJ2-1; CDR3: CASTRGLAGNNEQFF